Below, 16 T cell receptor beta chains from the same sample are listed, as sequenced in a study of shared clonotypes between healthy human individuals. Method: immunoSEQ multiplex PCR; TCRdb's copy keeps in-frame clones and lacks some. The table includes a few million clones, around 95% detected once. The material sequenced was naive CD4+ T cells sorted from blood. Subset: CD45RA+ positively selected. The receptors were gathered from a man aged 18 to 30 in good health.

The V call is TRBV6-1, the J call TRBJ2-4; TRBD1 matches 7 bases. V shed 3 bases, J shed 0 bases, and the junction held 5 bases outside the gene matches. The CDR3 runs 16 residues. CDR1 and CDR2 from the germline V gene are MNHNS and SASEGT. DNA of the CDR3: TGTGCCAGCAGTGAGGGACAGAGTCTAGCCAAAAACATTCAGTACTTC. It specifies CASSEGQSLAKNIQYF.

The V call is TRBV4-3, the J call TRBJ2-7; D gene uncertain. The CDR3 covers 17 residues. Trimming pared 0 bases from V and 2 bases from J, leaving 17 bases between. Germline values: CDR1 LGHNA, CDR2 YSLEER. The CDR3 nucleotides are TGCGCCAGCAGCCAAGAGGGAACGGGTCCCCAGACCTACGAGCAGTACTTC. It yields the protein CASSQEGTGPQTYEQYF.

This clone was found once. The rearrangement uses TRBV5-8 and TRBJ1-5, with D possibly matching TRBD1 (6 bases). Germline V gene data show CDR1 as SGHTS and CDR2 as YDEGEE. Trimming left V 0 bases short and J 13 bases short, with 11 bases between. The CDR3 sequence is 12 residues long. The CDR3: CASSLVRGPQHF. The CDR3 bases are TGTGCCAGCAGCTTGGTCAGGGGTCCACAGCATTTT.

This clone has only one observation. This chain joins TRBV4-1 and TRBJ2-7, with D perhaps TRBD2 (6 bases). Germline V gene data show CDR1 as MGHRA and CDR2 as YSYEKL. V shed 0 bases and J shed 4 bases, with 16 bases lying between them. The CDR3 runs to 16 residues. CDR3 DNA: TGCGCCAGCAGCCAAGAGGGTGGGGCAGGGACTTACGAGCAGTACTTC. This gives the protein CASSQEGGAGTYEQYF.

This sequence joins TRBV9 and TRBJ1-1, with D uncertain. With 0 bases removed from V and 0 bases from J, the gap between germline ends came to 12 bases. Per the germline V gene, CDR1 is SGDLS and CDR2 is YYNGEE. The CDR3 length is 16 residues. The CDR3 sequence is CASSVANRGMNTEAFF. CDR3 sequence (DNA): TGTGCCAGCAGCGTAGCTAACAGAGGAATGAACACTGAAGCTTTCTTT.

This sequence joins TRBV15 and TRBJ1-4; TRBD1 matches 9 bases. This CDR3 has 16 residues. Looked up from germline, CDR1 is LNHNV and CDR2 is YYDKDF (reference sequence). V shed 0 bases, J shed 6 bases, and the junction held 5 bases outside the gene matches. CDR3: CATSRDSTGGYEKLFF. The CDR3, as DNA: TGTGCCACCAGCAGAGATTCAACAGGGGGCTATGAAAAACTGTTTTTT.

The V call is TRBV10-3, the J call TRBJ2-5, with a possible D match to TRBD2 (6 bases). The V end was cut by 10 bases, the J end by 5 bases, with 17 bases between. CDR3 length equals 13 residues. Germline V gene sequence: CDR1 ENHRY, CDR2 SYGVKD. The CDR3 region is CATRLGVGETQYF. CDR3 DNA: TGTGCCACCAGACTAGGAGTTGGGGAGACCCAGTACTTC.

The chain combines TRBV30 with TRBJ1-2; D unclear. Germline loops: CDR1 GTSNPN, CDR2 SVGIG (reference sequence). The CDR3 covers 15 residues. With 0 bases removed from V and 5 bases from J, the gap between germline ends came to 16 bases. CDR3 nucleotide sequence: TGTGCCTGGAGTGTTGTTAGGAGTATGGGATATGGCTACACCTTC. Amino acids: CAWSVVRSMGYGYTF.

The CDR3 coding sequence is TGCGCCAGCAGCCAAGTAGGTGCCTACTACGAGCAGTACTTC. This translates into CASSQVGAYYEQYF. This rearrangement joins TRBV4-1 to TRBJ2-7; D is unresolved. This CDR3 has 14 amino acids. The ends were cut back, 1 base at V and 3 bases at J, with 10 bases in the middle. Germline V gives CDR1 MGHRA, CDR2 YSYEKL.

The rearrangement joins TRBV9 to TRBJ2-2; weak D call: TRBD2 (7 bases). CDR1 is SGDLS and CDR2 is YYNGEE in the germline V gene. This CDR3 spans 17 amino acids. V lost 4 bases and J lost 6, with 22 bases in between. DNA for the CDR3: TGTGCCAGCAGCCCCCGGGTTGTGGGGGCGGGGGCCGGGGAGCTGTTTTTT. This encodes CASSPRVVGAGAGELFF.

CDR3 residues: CASSQNRGDTEAFF. CDR3 nucleotide sequence: TGTGCCAGCTCTCAGAACAGGGGCGACACTGAAGCTTTCTTT. This chain connects TRBV18 to TRBJ1-1; 7 positions agree with TRBD1. The CDR3 contains 14 residues. V gave up 6 bases and J gave up 3 bases; unmatched junction bases: 7. CDR1 KGHSH and CDR2 LQKENI come from the germline V gene.

As to this clone: Other DNA sequences in the same sample also yield this CDR3. The genes are TRBV27 and TRBJ2-3, with a weak D call TRBD2 (5 bases). Trimming shortened V by 2 bases and J by 0 bases, and 6 bases separated the two germline ends. Germline V lookup: CDR1 MNHEY, CDR2 SMNVEV (reference sequence). The CDR3 sequence is 14 residues long. The CDR3 sequence: CASSLRGSTDTQYF. The CDR3, as DNA: TGTGCCAGCAGTTTAAGAGGGAGCACAGATACGCAGTATTTT.

About this clone itself: Within the sample, other DNA sequences also encode this same CDR3. The rearrangement joins TRBV18 to TRBJ2-7, with D possibly being TRBD1 (5 bases). Germline CDR1 and CDR2: KGHSH and LQKENI. The V and J ends lost 6 bases and 2 bases respectively, with 11 bases between them. The CDR3 length is 13 residues. In DNA, the CDR3 is TGTGCCAGCTCTCAGGGCCTAACCTACGAGCAGTACTTC. Its translation: CASSQGLTYEQYF.

The rearrangement links TRBV5-1 to TRBJ2-5; D unresolved. Trimming left V 3 bases short and J 1 base short, with 4 bases between. Germline lookup yields CDR1 SGHRS and CDR2 YFSETQ. The CDR3 is made up of 12 amino acids. CDR3 region: CASSYGQETQYF. In DNA, the CDR3 is TGCGCCAGCAGCTACGGCCAAGAGACCCAGTACTTC.

As to this clone: This same CDR3 is encoded by further DNA sequences in the sample. The J gene is TRBJ1-2, the V gene TRBV6-5; weak D call: TRBD1 (6 bases). The CDR3 has 13 amino acids. Trimming stripped 6 bases from V and 4 bases from J, with 12 bases between. CDR1 is MNHEY, CDR2 SVGAGI, per germline. CDR3 sequence reads: CASRPTGIYGYTF. The CDR3 coding sequence is TGTGCCAGCAGACCTACAGGGATCTATGGCTACACCTTC.

This chain connects TRBV6-5 to TRBJ1-5, with a possible D match to TRBD1 (5 bases). Deletions cut 4 bases from V and 6 bases from J, with 16 bases between. The CDR3 covers 15 residues. Germline loops: CDR1 MNHEY, CDR2 SVGAGI. The CDR3 bases are TGTGCCAGCAGTTCATCGGCGGAGGGGAGTCAGCCCCAGCATTTT. Its protein is CASSSSAEGSQPQHF.